The count of the clone carrying this T cell receptor (beta chain) is one. Its matching antigen is unknown. Samples were sequenced at Survey level, maximum 500,000 reads. Only in-frame clones appear in the TCRdb table, and some are missing; sequencing was by immunoSEQ multiplex PCR. The data show 25,000 to 35,000 clones, with roughly four fifths seen just once and 3.5% to 4.5% held by the top ten. The record originates from a study of pediatric ulcerative colitis. Blood was drawn at the time of colonoscopy. Study results and limitations: Blood-rectal clonal overlap within each person was significantly higher in ulcerative colitis patients than controls.

Losses at the gene ends were 6 bases for V and 9 bases for J; bases not matched to a gene: 11. The germline V gene has CDR1 LNHDA and CDR2 SQIVND (reference sequence). The CDR3 contains 15 residues. The sequencing sample was made of blood. The V gene is TRBV19, the J gene TRBJ1-6, with 7 bases aligning to TRBD1. The receptor's source is a boy younger than 18 with severe ulcerative colitis. CDR3: CASSQGQEVLSPLHF. For the CDR3, the DNA is TGTGCCAGTAGCCAAGGACAGGAGGTCCTTTCACCCCTCCACTTT.